This T cell receptor beta chain came from a study of blood T cell repertoires in COVID-19. This table comes from immunoSEQ multiplex PCR, and its TCRdb copy is limited to in-frame clones, with some not included. The profile shows approximately 410,000 clones, roughly 85% of them singletons. The CDR3 runs to 15 residues. The V gene lost 1 base and the J gene lost 0 bases, with 10 bases spanning the gap. CDR1 and CDR2 from the germline V gene are SEHNR and FQNEAQ (reference sequence). Input material: peripheral blood. The rearrangement links TRBV7-9 to TRBJ2-7; D uncertain. The sequence came from a woman aged 25 to 39 with active or convalescent COVID-19. The chain's CDR3 is CASSLGNASSYEQYF. As DNA, the CDR3 is TGTGCCAGCAGCTTAGGTAATGCCAGCTCCTACGAGCAGTACTTC.